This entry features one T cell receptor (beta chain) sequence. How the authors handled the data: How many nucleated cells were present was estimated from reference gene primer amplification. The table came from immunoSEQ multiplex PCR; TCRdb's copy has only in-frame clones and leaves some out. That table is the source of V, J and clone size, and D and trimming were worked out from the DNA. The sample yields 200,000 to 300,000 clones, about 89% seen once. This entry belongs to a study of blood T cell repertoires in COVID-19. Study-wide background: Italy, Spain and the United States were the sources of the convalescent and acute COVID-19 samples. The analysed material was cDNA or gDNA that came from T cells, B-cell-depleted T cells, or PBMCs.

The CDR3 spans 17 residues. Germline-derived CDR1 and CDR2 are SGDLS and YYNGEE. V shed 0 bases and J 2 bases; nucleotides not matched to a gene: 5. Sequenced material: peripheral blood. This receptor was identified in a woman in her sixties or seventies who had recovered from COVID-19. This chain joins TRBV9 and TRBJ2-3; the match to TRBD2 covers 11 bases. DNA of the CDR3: TGTGCCAGCAGCGTAGGGCTAGCGGGGGGCATCACAGATACGCAGTATTTT. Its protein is CASSVGLAGGITDTQYF.